These T cell receptor beta chains were read from a single sample in a study. TCRdb reprocessed the 5' RACE reads with MiXCR, giving one entry per CDR3 protein. The profile shows 55,000 or so distinct CDR3 sequences, under 25% of them singletons. Sequencing input: tumor-infiltrating Tregs sorted from the breast tumor. The source of these receptors is a female donor with breast cancer. CDR3s include the opening cysteine and the closing phenylalanine or tryptophan. The D gene is left open where the match is weak. Expanded clones get a size class; other rows say once, few or many, or leave the size out.

cdr3_length d_call j_call v_call clone_size cdr3_nt cdr3_aa
12 NA TRBJ1-5 TRBV7-2 many TGTGCCAGCAGCTCTCTCGGACAGCCCCAGCATTTT CASSSLGQPQHF
15 NA TRBJ2-1 TRBV7-2 few TGTGCCAGCAGCTTAGCGGGAGTTAACTACAATGAGCAGTTCTTC CASSLAGVNYNEQFF
16 TRBD2 TRBJ2-3 TRBV5-1 NA TGCGCCAGCAGCTTGGCCACTAGCGGGAGCGGAGATACGCAGTATTTT CASSLATSGSGDTQYF
15 NA TRBJ2-3 TRBV24-1 many TGTGCCACCAGTGATTCGGCTTCATTCCCAGATACGCAGTATTTT CATSDSASFPDTQYF
14 NA TRBJ1-5 TRBV7-6 many TGTGCCAGCAGCTTTTCGTCCAGCAATCAGCCCCAGCATTTT CASSFSSSNQPQHF
13 NA TRBJ2-1 TRBV4-1 few TGCGCCAGCAGCCATGTGCCTAACGGTGAGCAGTTCTTC CASSHVPNGEQFF
13 NA TRBJ1-1 TRBV5-1 NA TGCGCCAGCAGTTTGGCTCAGGGTAAGGAAGCTTTCTTT CASSLAQGKEAFF
15 NA TRBJ2-3 TRBV4-1 few TGCGCCAGCAGCCAAGGAATAGCGGAGTTTGATACGCAGTATTTT CASSQGIAEFDTQYF
14 NA TRBJ1-3 TRBV7-9 few TGTGCCAGCAGCTTAAGTACAGCTGGAAACACCATATATTTT CASSLSTAGNTIYF
11 NA TRBJ2-1 TRBV29-1 NA TGCAGCGTTGAAGGCTACAATGAGCAGTTCTTC CSVEGYNEQFF
14 NA TRBJ2-3 TRBV7-3 NA TGTGCCAGCAGCGAATACCTGAGCACAGATACGCAGTATTTT CASSEYLSTDTQYF
15 NA TRBJ1-2 TRBV7-9 few TGTGCCAGCAGCTTAGGCGCAGGGCAAAGCTATGGCTACACCTTC CASSLGAGQSYGYTF
13 NA TRBJ2-1 TRBV28 few TGTGCCAGCAGTTCTCCAGGCCGTGATGAGCAGTTCTTC CASSSPGRDEQFF
14 NA TRBJ2-3 TRBV5-1 NA TGCGCCAGCAGCTTGGCGGGGGTCGAAGATACGCAGTATTTT CASSLAGVEDTQYF
13 NA TRBJ2-1 TRBV29-1 many TGCAGCGTTGGGGGGAACTCCTACAATGAGCAGTTCTTC CSVGGNSYNEQFF
15 NA TRBJ2-2 TRBV24-1 NA TGTGCCACCAGTGAATTGGACGGGAACACCGGGGAGCTGTTTTTT CATSELDGNTGELFF
10 NA TRBJ2-3 TRBV20-1 NA TGCAGTGCTACCGGGACTGGTTTGTATTTT CSATGTGLYF
13 NA TRBJ1-1 TRBV6-1 NA TGTGCCAGCAGTGAAGCCCAGGGCACTGAAGCTTTCTTT CASSEAQGTEAFF
14 NA TRBJ2-5 TRBV7-9 NA TGTGCCAGCAGCTTACAGGGCCCCAAAGAGACCCAGTACTTC CASSLQGPKETQYF
15 NA TRBJ1-1 TRBV7-9 many TGTGCCAGCCTACGACAGGCTCCTTGGAACACTGAAGCTTTCTTT CASLRQAPWNTEAFF
14 NA TRBJ2-1 TRBV20-1 NA TGCAGTGCTAGTCGTGGGCAACGATACAATGAGCAGCTCTTC CSASRGQRYNEQLF
15 TRBD2 TRBJ2-3 TRBV4-2 NA TGTGCCAGCAGCCAAGACTCGGCTAGCGGGAATACGCAGTATTTT CASSQDSASGNTQYF
14 NA TRBJ1-1 TRBV5-1 few TGCGCCAGCAGCAAGGCTGGCGGTGACACTGAAGCTTTCTTT CASSKAGGDTEAFF
16 NA TRBJ2-2 TRBV5-1 many TGCGCCAGCAGTCCCGGGGCCGGATTAAATTCCGGGGAGCTGTTTTTT CASSPGAGLNSGELFF
15 TRBD2 TRBJ2-3 TRBV9 many TGTGCCAGCTCGGCGGGAGGGCCAATAGCAGATACGCAGTATTTT CASSAGGPIADTQYF
16 NA TRBJ2-2 TRBV12-3/TRBV12-4 few TGTGCCAGCAGTCCCCTAGGCAGCGGCAACACCGGGGAGCTGTTTTTT CASSPLGSGNTGELFF
13 TRBD2 TRBJ2-3 TRBV7-7 many TGTGCTAGCAGCTTAGGCGGGAGAGATACGCAGTATTTT CASSLGGRDTQYF
17 TRBD2 TRBJ2-1 TRBV12-5 many TGTGCTAGTGGTTTGGTACTTGGGACTAGCGGGTACAATGAGCAGTTCTTC CASGLVLGTSGYNEQFF
14 NA TRBJ2-7 TRBV5-4 NA TGTGCCAGCAGCTTCCCGGGTCACCCGGGGAGGCAGTACTTC CASSFPGHPGRQYF
14 NA TRBJ2-3 TRBV5-1 few TGCGCCAGCAGCTTGGGACAGTTCCAAGACACGCAGTATTTT CASSLGQFQDTQYF
15 NA TRBJ2-2 TRBV15 few TGTGCCACCAGCAGAGGTGGGGGAACCACCGGGGAGCTGTTTTTT CATSRGGGTTGELFF
12 TRBD1 TRBJ1-1 TRBV7-9 few TGTGCCAGCAGCGAGACAGGGAGGGAAGCTTTCTTT CASSETGREAFF
12 NA TRBJ1-2 TRBV20-1 few TGCAGTGCTAGGATGACGAACTATGGCTACACCTTC CSARMTNYGYTF
13 TRBD1 TRBJ1-6 TRBV29-1 medium-sized TGCAGCGTTGGGGACAGGGCGAATTCACCCCTCCACTTT CSVGDRANSPLHF
15 NA TRBJ1-5 TRBV6-1 many TGTGCCACCCTTTGGGCAGGTCATAGCAATCAGCCCCAGCATTTT CATLWAGHSNQPQHF
15 NA TRBJ2-7 TRBV5-1 NA TGCGCCAGCAGCTTGGGGGAGGGGGCATCCTACGAGCAGTACTTC CASSLGEGASYEQYF